The present T cell receptor beta chain was sequenced within a study of blood T cell repertoires in COVID-19. Study-level background: From the United States, Italy and Spain came samples of acute and convalescent COVID-19. The analysed material was cDNA or gDNA that came from T cells, B-cell-depleted T cells, or PBMCs.

Authors' data handling: Reference gene primer amplification gave nucleated cell count estimates. The data were produced by immunoSEQ multiplex PCR, yet TCRdb's version contains in-frame clones alone and is incomplete. The V and J calls and clone size are taken from that table; D and trimming were inferred from the DNA. The sample includes 200,000 to 300,000 clones, approximately 84% of them seen just once. In its sample, this clone was seen a few times. Trimming at V came to 0 bases and at J to 5 bases, leaving 14 bases not matched to a gene. This CDR3 has 17 residues. CDR1 SQVTM and CDR2 ANQGSEA come from the germline V gene.

The rearrangement links TRBV29-1 to TRBJ1-2; the match to TRBD1 covers 8 bases. Sequences were obtained from peripheral blood. The sequence was collected from a woman aged 80 or over with acute or convalescent COVID-19. The chain's CDR3 is CSVEDPWGRGTGYGYTF. In DNA, the CDR3 is TGCAGCGTTGAAGATCCTTGGGGAAGGGGGACAGGATATGGCTACACCTTC.